The sequence of this TCR beta chain was determined in a study of identical twins. Concerning this clonotype: The junction and the germline gene differ at one end; a read error may be behind it.

TCRdb independently ran MiXCR on the 5' RACE reads; one entry per CDR3 protein. The sample has 1.5 million to 2 million distinct CDR3 sequences, about 30% seen once. The CDR3 runs 11 residues. Per the germline V gene, CDR1 is SGHTA and CDR2 is FQGNSA. The material sequenced was cord blood. This chain joins TRBV7-2 and TRBJ2-3; D is unclear. The receptor was derived from a newborn girl in good health. The CDR3 region is CASSFLDTHYF. The CDR3 DNA sequence: TGTGCCAGCAGCTTCCTAGATACGCACTATTTT.